This section outlines one TCR beta chain sequence together with its context. This sample is drawn from a study of shared clonotypes between healthy human individuals. Germline-derived CDR1 and CDR2 are SGHNT and YENEEA. The length of the CDR3 is 17 residues. V lost 1 base and J lost 5; bases outside the gene matches: 9. Per the original methods: Filtering was not the same, since immunoSEQ gave junction-only sequences without quality scores. The method was immunoSEQ multiplex PCR; TCRdb's version includes in-frame clones alone and lacks a portion of them. Clonal size and the V and J genes are those of that table, whereas D and trimming came from the DNA. The data contain more than 1,200,000 clones, about 98.5% of them singletons.

The chain has TRBV11-3 and TRBJ2-1, with 9 positions matching TRBD2. The receptor was derived from a man aged 25-45 years in good health. Input material: naive CD4+ T cells sorted from blood. Subset specified: CD45RA+ positively selected. The CDR3 nucleotides read TGTGCCAGCAGCTTAGTAGCGGGAGTAATGGAAAACAATGAGCAGTTCTTC. It encodes CASSLVAGVMENNEQFF.